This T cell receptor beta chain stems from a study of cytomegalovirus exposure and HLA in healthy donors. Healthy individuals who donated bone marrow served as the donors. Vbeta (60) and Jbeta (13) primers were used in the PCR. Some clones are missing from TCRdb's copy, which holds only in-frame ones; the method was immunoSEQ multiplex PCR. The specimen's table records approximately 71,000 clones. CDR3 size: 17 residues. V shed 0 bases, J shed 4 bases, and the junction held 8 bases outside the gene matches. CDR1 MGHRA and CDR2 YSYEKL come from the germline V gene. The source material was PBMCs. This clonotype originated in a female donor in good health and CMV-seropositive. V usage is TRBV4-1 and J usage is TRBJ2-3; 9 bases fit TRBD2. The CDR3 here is CASSQEKGLAGADTQYF. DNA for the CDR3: TGCGCCAGCAGCCAAGAAAAGGGACTAGCAGGTGCAGATACGCAGTATTTT.